The T cell receptor (beta chain) described here comes from a study of blood T cell repertoires in COVID-19. Study-level information: The United States, Italy and Spain provided the acute and convalescent COVID-19 samples. The analysed material was cDNA or gDNA that came from T cells, B-cell-depleted T cells, or PBMCs.

CDR1 SQVTM and CDR2 ANQGSEA come from the germline V gene. The CDR3 sequence is 13 residues long. The V segment lost 1 base and the J segment 7 bases; nucleotides outside the gene matches: 3. Sequencing was performed with immunoSEQ multiplex PCR; in TCRdb, only in-frame clones are kept and a portion is missing. The data hold 400,000 to 450,000 clones, with around 86% observed a single time. J is TRBJ1-2 and V is TRBV29-1; 10 positions agree with TRBD1. This sequence originates from a woman aged 25 to 45 with active or convalescent COVID-19. Source material: peripheral blood. CDR3 residues: CSVEVRTGGGYTF. In DNA, the CDR3 is TGCAGCGTTGAAGTTCGGACAGGGGGTGGCTACACCTTC.